These T cell receptor beta chains were read from a single sample in a study of regulatory T cells in long-lasting Graves disease. TCRdb re-derived calls from the multiplex PCR reads in MiXCR, one entry per CDR3 protein. Here the sample spans approximately 400,000 distinct CDR3 sequences, less than 25% being singletons. This sample comprised peripheral blood mononuclear cells (PBMCs), obtained when the disease was refractory, from a patient treated with antithyroid drugs. The source of these receptors is a female donor with Graves disease. The CDR3 runs from the conserved cysteine through the conserved F or W. D genes are given only for firm matches. Expanded clones get a size class; other rows say once, few or many, or leave the size out.

TRBV5-4,17,TRBJ2-2,TRBD2,NA,CASSSPLSSGRPGELFF,TGTGCCAGCAGCTCTCCCTTGAGTAGCGGGAGACCCGGGGAGCTGTTTTTT
TRBV5-1,13,TRBJ2-2,NA,NA,CASMESGTGELFF,TGCGCCAGCATGGAGTCGGGGACCGGGGAGCTGTTTTTT
TRBV7-2,16,TRBJ2-1,TRBD2,NA,CASSLEVVAGGGEQFF,TGTGCCAGCAGCTTAGAGGTGGTAGCGGGAGGGGGTGAGCAGTTCTTC
TRBV12-3/TRBV12-4,13,TRBJ2-7,TRBD2,few,CASSLAGATEQYF,TGTGCCAGCAGTCTAGCGGGAGCAACCGAGCAGTACTTC
TRBV19,15,TRBJ2-5,TRBD2,NA,CASSMLAGYQETQYF,TGTGCCAGTAGTATGTTAGCGGGGTACCAAGAGACCCAGTACTTC
TRBV20-1,16,TRBJ2-5,TRBD2,many,CSAQPGLAVYVETQYF,TGCAGTGCGCAACCGGGACTAGCGGTATATGTAGAGACCCAGTACTTC
TRBV20-1,17,TRBJ2-1,TRBD2,few,CSARDHSGRTLYNEQFF,TGCAGTGCTAGAGACCATAGCGGGAGGACCCTCTACAATGAGCAGTTCTTC
TRBV5-1,15,TRBJ1-1,NA,few,CASSSLPHDDTEAFF,TGCGCCAGCAGCTCCCTCCCCCACGATGACACTGAAGCTTTCTTT
TRBV3-1,11,TRBJ1-3,NA,many,CASSQTGHIYF,TGTGCCAGCAGCCAAACGGGACACATATATTTT
TRBV2,13,TRBJ2-5,TRBD2,many,CASKSGREETQYF,TGTGCCAGCAAAAGCGGGAGGGAGGAGACCCAGTACTTC
TRBV15,15,TRBJ2-2,NA,NA,CATSGSLVGTGELFF,TGTGCCACCAGCGGAAGCTTAGTGGGGACCGGGGAGCTGTTTTTT
TRBV11-2,14,TRBJ2-7,NA,NA,CASSLELPVYEQYF,TGTGCCAGCAGCTTAGAACTGCCGGTATACGAGCAGTACTTC
TRBV6-1,13,TRBJ1-1,TRBD1,few,CASSPPTGTEAFF,TGTGCCAGCAGCCCCCCGACAGGGACTGAAGCTTTCTTT
TRBV27,15,TRBJ1-1,NA,many,CASSLGAGPNTEAFF,TGTGCCAGCAGTTTAGGGGCAGGGCCGAACACTGAAGCTTTCTTT
TRBV28,14,TRBJ1-2,NA,few,CASSFGGPSYGYTF,TGTGCCAGCAGTTTCGGGGGGCCGAGCTATGGCTACACCTTC
TRBV6-1,17,TRBJ1-1,NA,NA,CASRSTIRNRLTSEAFF,TGTGCCAGCCGATCCACGATCAGGAATAGGTTAACCAGTGAAGCTTTCTTT
TRBV12-3/TRBV12-4,12,TRBJ2-7,NA,NA,CASSQSGRGRYF,TGTGCCAGCAGTCAATCGGGGCGGGGACGGTACTTC
TRBV24-1,16,TRBJ2-3,NA,NA,CATSDPDSGELNTQYF,TGTGCCACCAGTGATCCAGATAGCGGAGAGCTAAATACGCAGTATTTT
TRBV6-1,13,TRBJ1-6,NA,NA,CASTPVGAAPLHF,TGTGCCAGCACCCCGGTCGGGGCCGCACCCCTCCACTTT
TRBV30,14,TRBJ2-5,NA,NA,CAWSVQGLQETQYF,TGTGCCTGGAGTGTACAGGGACTTCAAGAGACCCAGTACTTC
TRBV28,16,TRBJ2-4,TRBD2,few,CASSLYTGGGGNIQYF,TGTGCCAGCAGTTTATACACGGGGGGGGGGGGGAACATTCAGTACTTC
TRBV28,17,TRBJ2-5,TRBD2,NA,CASSSGTSGSPQETQYF,TGTGCCAGCAGCTCCGGGACTAGCGGGAGCCCCCAAGAGACCCAGTACTTC
TRBV28,16,TRBJ2-3,TRBD2,NA,CASSGGLAIPTDTQYF,TGTGCCAGCAGTGGGGGACTAGCGATACCCACAGATACGCAGTATTTT
TRBV29-1,14,TRBJ1-1,TRBD1,NA,CSAELTGVGTEAFF,TGCAGCGCAGAATTGACAGGGGTAGGGACTGAAGCTTTCTTT
TRBV28,17,TRBJ1-5,NA,NA,CASSPHAPSQAGQPQHF,TGTGCCAGCAGTCCCCATGCCCCTTCCCAGGCCGGTCAGCCCCAGCATTTT
TRBV2,11,TRBJ2-7,NA,NA,CASMDGYEQYF,TGTGCCAGCATGGACGGCTACGAGCAGTACTTC
TRBV29-1,15,TRBJ2-1,TRBD2,NA,CSVLGTSEGENEQFF,TGCAGCGTTTTGGGGACTAGCGAGGGAGAGAATGAGCAGTTCTTC